Following are 25 T cell receptor beta chains from one sample sequenced in a study of shared clonotypes between healthy human individuals. Data came from immunoSEQ multiplex PCR; TCRdb stores just in-frame clones and leaves some out. Among under 1,100,000 clones listed, roughly 80% were seen once. The sample comprised memory CD4+ T cells sorted from blood. Sample subset: CD45RA-negative fraction. All receptors come from a man aged 18 to 29 in good health.

A word on this clone: This specimen includes other DNA sequences encoding the same CDR3. The chain carries TRBV27 and TRBJ1-6, with D possibly being TRBD1 (5 bases). The V and J ends lost 6 bases and 0 bases respectively, with 12 bases between them. The CDR3 is made up of 16 amino acids. Germline V CDR1 and CDR2: MNHEY, SMNVEV (reference sequence). CDR3 nucleotides: TGTGCCAGCAGGGGGCGGCTGAGCTCCTATAATTCACCCCTCCACTTT. This gives the protein CASRGRLSSYNSPLHF.

The sample holds one count of this clone. V and J are TRBV5-1 and TRBJ1-1; 8 nucleotides line up with TRBD1. CDR1 SGHRS and CDR2 YFSETQ come from the germline V gene. After removal of 4 bases from V and 5 bases from J, the junction contained 7 bases not matched to a gene. This CDR3 has 14 residues. The CDR3 spells CASSPSGGKTEAFF. CDR3 sequence (DNA): TGCGCCAGCAGCCCTTCAGGGGGCAAGACTGAAGCTTTCTTT.

The V call is TRBV7-9, the J call TRBJ1-6; D perhaps matches TRBD1 (6 bases). Trimming stripped 5 bases from V and 5 bases from J, with 16 bases between. Germline CDR1 and CDR2: SEHNR and FQNEAQ (reference sequence). CDR3 size: 16 residues. This CDR3 is CASSVGGGRDNSPLHF. The CDR3 DNA is TGTGCCAGCAGCGTCGGGGGGGGCAGGGATAATTCACCCCTCCACTTT.

V and J are TRBV14 and TRBJ1-2; no clear D. From germline, CDR1 is SGHDN and CDR2 FVKESK. CDR3 length: 13 amino acids. V lost 1 base to trimming and J lost 7 bases, with 10 bases between them. The CDR3 sequence is CASSQVNSVGYTF. CDR3 DNA: TGTGCCAGCAGCCAAGTGAACAGTGTTGGCTACACCTTC.

This clone was counted a few times. Other DNA sequences in this sample translate to the same CDR3. The chain is built from TRBV5-1 and TRBJ1-1; D unresolved. From germline, CDR1 is SGHRS and CDR2 YFSETQ. There are 13 residues in the CDR3. Trimming shortened V by 1 base and J by 3 bases, and 7 bases separated the two germline ends. CDR3 in amino acids: CASSLTGDTEAFF. The DNA of the CDR3 is TGCGCCAGCAGCTTGACCGGGGACACTGAAGCTTTCTTT.

The rearrangement joins TRBV7-2 to TRBJ2-5; TRBD2 matches at 12 bases. Germline V gene data show CDR1 as SGHTA and CDR2 as FQGNSA. There are 17 residues in the CDR3. With V trimmed by 3 bases and J by 3 bases, 8 bases remained unmatched. The CDR3 sequence is CASSLSTSGRSEETQYF. The CDR3 DNA sequence: TGTGCCAGCAGCTTGTCGACTAGCGGGAGATCGGAAGAGACCCAGTACTTC.

The V and J genes are TRBV6-1 and TRBJ2-2, with 13 bases identical to TRBD2. The ends lost 2 bases at V and 9 bases at J; junction bases unmatched: 6. CDR1 is MNHNS and CDR2 is SASEGT in the germline V gene. The CDR3 is 16 amino acids. The CDR3 loop reads CASSESGGTSGRELFF. The CDR3, as DNA: TGTGCCAGCAGTGAAAGCGGAGGGACTAGCGGGAGGGAGCTGTTTTTT.

This clone was detected once. V usage is TRBV18 and J usage is TRBJ2-5; the match to TRBD2 covers 14 bases. This CDR3 has 17 residues. The germline CDR1 and CDR2 sequences are KGHSH and LQKENI. J lost 5 bases, V lost 5 bases, and 10 bases had no gene match. In DNA form, the CDR3 reads TGTGCCAGCTCAGAAGGGACTAGCGGGAGTGGGGCTGAGACCCAGTACTTC. Translated: CASSEGTSGSGAETQYF. The variable domain in full, completed from reference TRBV18 and TRBJ2-5, reads NAGVMQNPRHLVRRRGQEARLRCSPMKGHSHVYWYRQLPEEGLKFMVYLQKENIIDESGMPKERFSAEFPKEGPSILRIQQVVRGDSAAYFCASSEGTSGSGAETQYFGPGTRLLVL.

The rearrangement links TRBV2 to TRBJ1-5; 10 bases agree with TRBD1. The CDR3 runs 18 residues. V was pared by 2 bases and J by 1 base, with 8 bases of the junction left unmatched. Per germline, CDR1 SNHLY and CDR2 FYNNEI. The CDR3 coding sequence is TGTGCCAGCAGTGAATTGGGACAGGGGTACCTAAGCAATCAGCCCCAGCATTTT. Translation: CASSELGQGYLSNQPQHF.

Details on this clone: A much larger clone lies one base from this, so it may be a read error. This specimen includes other DNA sequences encoding the same CDR3. The J gene is TRBJ2-3, the V gene TRBV6-1, with a possible D match to TRBD1 (6 bases). The CDR3 contains 15 residues. V gave up 5 bases and J gave up 5 bases, with 17 bases separating them. Germline values: CDR1 MNHNS, CDR2 SASEGT. CDR3 sequence: CASSPVTGRIDTQYF. In DNA form, the CDR3 reads TGTGCCAGCAGTCCAGTGACAGGACGGATAGATACGCAGTATTTT.

The chain combines TRBV4-1 with TRBJ2-2; D gene ambiguous. There are 17 residues in the CDR3. Per the germline V gene, CDR1 is MGHRA and CDR2 is YSYEKL. Between the trimmed V and J ends, which lost 0 bases and 2 bases, there was a span of 13 bases. CDR3 region: CASSQEGRTANTGELFF. CDR3 nucleotides: TGCGCCAGCAGCCAAGAAGGCCGGACGGCTAACACCGGGGAGCTGTTTTTT.

The V and J genes are TRBV4-3 and TRBJ2-1; 10 bases map to TRBD2. Germline CDR1 LGHNA, CDR2 YSLEER. The CDR3 is 16 residues long. V gave up 0 bases and J gave up 2 bases; unmatched junction bases: 1. Here the CDR3 DNA reads TGCGCCAGCAGCCAAGAGCTAGCGGGGGCCTACAATGAGCAGTTCTTC. Amino acids: CASSQELAGAYNEQFF.

This clone has a single count. This chain uses TRBV10-3 with TRBJ2-7; D is unclear. CDR3 length equals 13 residues. Trimming took 3 bases from V and 2 from J, leaving 8 bases between them. Germline CDR1 is ENHRY and CDR2 is SYGVKD. The CDR3 protein is CAISDGSTYEQYF. As DNA, the CDR3 is TGTGCCATCAGTGACGGTAGTACCTACGAGCAGTACTTC.

V gene TRBV5-1 combines with J gene TRBJ2-5, with 8 bases matching TRBD1. Trimming at V came to 3 bases and at J to 5 bases, leaving 12 bases not matched to a gene. Germline CDR1 is SGHRS and CDR2 is YFSETQ. The CDR3 spans 16 residues. CDR3 DNA sequence: TGCGCCAGCAGCTCAGAACCTAGGACAGGGTGGGAGACCCAGTACTTC. It codes for CASSSEPRTGWETQYF.

The chain recombines TRBV5-1 with TRBJ2-5; TRBD2 matches 13 bases. This CDR3 region has 17 residues. The germline V gene has CDR1 SGHRS and CDR2 YFSETQ. The ends lost 2 bases at V and 4 bases at J; junction bases unmatched: 8. The CDR3: CASSLGVLAGGGETQYF. Here the CDR3 DNA reads TGCGCCAGCAGCTTAGGCGTACTAGCGGGAGGGGGAGAGACCCAGTACTTC.

The rearrangement uses TRBV6-6 and TRBJ1-4; D gene ambiguous. Germline V gene data show CDR1 as MNHNY and CDR2 as SVGAGI (reference sequence). The CDR3 has 15 amino acids. V gave up 2 bases and J gave up 0 bases, with 7 bases separating them. CDR3 loop: CASSYRRATNEKLFF. In DNA, the CDR3 is TGTGCCAGCAGTTACCGGCGAGCAACTAATGAAAAACTGTTTTTT.

The chain combines TRBV6-1 with TRBJ2-2; 8 bases line up with TRBD1. V lost 4 bases, J lost 6 bases, and 7 bases stayed unmatched. This CDR3 contains 15 residues. The germline V gene has CDR1 MNHNS and CDR2 SASEGT. This CDR3 is CASSVGTGLPGELFF. CDR3 bases: TGTGCCAGCAGTGTCGGGACAGGCCTACCCGGGGAGCTGTTTTTT.

The rearrangement uses TRBV29-1 and TRBJ1-1; D is possibly TRBD1 (5 bases). Trimming took 3 bases from V and 1 from J, leaving 9 bases between them. The CDR3 length is 13 residues. Germline CDR1 and CDR2: SQVTM and ANQGSEA. The CDR3 DNA reads TGCAGCGTTGATCTTGGGGGGAACACTGAAGCTTTCTTT. As protein: CSVDLGGNTEAFF.

This clone showed up just a few times. The same CDR3 is also encoded by other DNA sequences in this sample. V gene TRBV30 combines with J gene TRBJ1-5; possible D gene TRBD1, 5 bases. V was clipped by 2 bases and J by 4 bases, with 9 bases between them. CDR3 length: 13 residues. In germline, CDR1 is GTSNPN, CDR2 SVGIG (reference sequence). CDR3: CAWSPQGNQPQHF. Written as DNA, the CDR3 is TGTGCCTGGAGTCCGCAGGGAAATCAGCCCCAGCATTTT.

The chain recombines TRBV9 with TRBJ1-1, with D tentatively TRBD1 (5 bases). Trimming cost V 0 bases and J 0 bases, with 18 bases left between them. This CDR3 is 18 amino acids long. Germline lookup yields CDR1 SGDLS and CDR2 YYNGEE. CDR3 region: CASSVGVGVGIMNTEAFF. DNA for the CDR3: TGTGCCAGCAGCGTAGGGGTAGGGGTCGGTATAATGAACACTGAAGCTTTCTTT.

As DNA, the CDR3 is TGTGCCAGCAGCTGGCTCTTCAATGAGCAGTTCTTC. This translates into CASSWLFNEQFF. This chain connects TRBV7-8 to TRBJ2-1; D ambiguous. The germline CDR1 and CDR2 sequences are SGHVS and FQNEAQ. The CDR3 sequence is 12 residues long. Trimming pared 4 bases from V and 6 bases from J, leaving 7 bases between.

The chain carries TRBV6-1 and TRBJ1-5; 8 positions agree with TRBD1. CDR1 MNHNS and CDR2 SASEGT come from the germline V gene. This CDR3 spans 17 amino acids. Trimming at V came to 0 bases and at J to 5 bases, leaving 9 bases not matched to a gene. The CDR3 DNA reads as TGTGCCAGCAGTGAAGCTTTACGGACAGGGCCCTATCAGCCCCAGCATTTT. Residues: CASSEALRTGPYQPQHF.

The chain employs TRBV7-8 and TRBJ2-1, with 14 bases aligning to TRBD2. Per germline, CDR1 SGHVS and CDR2 FQNEAQ. This CDR3 is built from 19 residues. V dropped 3 bases and J dropped 2; count of bases not matched to a gene: 9. The DNA for the CDR3 is TGTGCCAGCAGCTTCCTGACTAGCGGGGGGGCCAACCCCTACAATGAGCAGTTCTTC. Residues: CASSFLTSGGANPYNEQFF.

This clone appeared a single time. The chain recombines TRBV7-2 with TRBJ2-1, with a tentative D call TRBD1 (6 bases). Per the germline V gene, CDR1 is SGHTA and CDR2 is FQGNSA. CDR3 size: 15 residues. Trimming left V 2 bases short and J 3 bases short, with 11 bases between. CDR3 sequence: CASSLSWGLYNEQFF. The CDR3 nucleotides are TGTGCCAGCAGCTTATCCTGGGGGCTCTACAATGAGCAGTTCTTC.

Comment on this clone: The sample holds other DNA sequences that translate to the same CDR3. The chain has TRBV6-6 and TRBJ1-1, with D perhaps matching TRBD1 (5 bases). Trimming removed 2 bases at V and 3 bases at J, with 7 bases between. Germline CDR1 and CDR2: MNHNY and SVGAGI (reference sequence). CDR3 size: 13 residues. The CDR3 nucleotides read TGTGCCAGCAGTTACGAGGGGTACACTGAAGCTTTCTTT. Its translation is CASSYEGYTEAFF.